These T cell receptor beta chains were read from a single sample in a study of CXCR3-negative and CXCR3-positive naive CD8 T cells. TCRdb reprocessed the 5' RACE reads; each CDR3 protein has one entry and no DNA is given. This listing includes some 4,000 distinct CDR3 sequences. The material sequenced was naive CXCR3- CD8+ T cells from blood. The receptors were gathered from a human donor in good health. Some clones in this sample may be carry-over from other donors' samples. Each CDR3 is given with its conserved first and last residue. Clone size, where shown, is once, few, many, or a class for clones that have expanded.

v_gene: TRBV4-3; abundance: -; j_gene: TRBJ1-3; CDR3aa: CASSQDNADQGQGNTIYF
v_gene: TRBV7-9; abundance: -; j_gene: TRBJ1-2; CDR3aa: CASSWGTGEYYGYTF
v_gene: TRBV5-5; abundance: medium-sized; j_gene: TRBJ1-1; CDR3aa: CASSHLPGQGAEAFF
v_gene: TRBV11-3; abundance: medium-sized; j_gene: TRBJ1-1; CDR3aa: CASSSLDLRGNTEAFF
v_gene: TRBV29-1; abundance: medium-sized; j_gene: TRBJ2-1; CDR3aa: CSVQGSYNEQFF
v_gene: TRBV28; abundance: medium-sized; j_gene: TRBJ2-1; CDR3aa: CASSQRTGDNEQFF
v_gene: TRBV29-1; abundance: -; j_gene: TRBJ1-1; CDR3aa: CSVGTGGTEAFF
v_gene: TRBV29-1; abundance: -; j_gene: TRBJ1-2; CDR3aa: CSAAGEANYGYTF
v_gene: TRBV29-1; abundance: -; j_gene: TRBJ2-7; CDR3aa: CSVEEEGPYEQYF
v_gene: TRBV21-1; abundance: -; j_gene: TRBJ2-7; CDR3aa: CASSLQGTPREQYF
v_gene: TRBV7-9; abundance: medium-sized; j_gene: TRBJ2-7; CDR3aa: CASSPGSHYEQYF
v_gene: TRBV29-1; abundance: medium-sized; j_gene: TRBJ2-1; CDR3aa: CSVLPSGRAVYNEQFF
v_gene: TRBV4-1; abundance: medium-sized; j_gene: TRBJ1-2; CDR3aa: CASSRSGGTGGSDYGYTF
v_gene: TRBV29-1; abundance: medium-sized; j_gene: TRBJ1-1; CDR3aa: CSVVGGGRGAFF
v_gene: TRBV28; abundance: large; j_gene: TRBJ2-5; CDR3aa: CASSLNFVVAGEETQYF
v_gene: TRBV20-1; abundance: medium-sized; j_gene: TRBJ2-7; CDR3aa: CSAKSGTYDYEQYF
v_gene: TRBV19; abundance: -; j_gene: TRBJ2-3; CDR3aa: CASSIGRGPYDTQYF
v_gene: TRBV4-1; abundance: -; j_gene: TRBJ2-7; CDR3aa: CASSGESGGGGSYEQYF
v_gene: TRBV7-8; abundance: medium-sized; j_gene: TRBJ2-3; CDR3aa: CASSLYPGGARTDTQYF
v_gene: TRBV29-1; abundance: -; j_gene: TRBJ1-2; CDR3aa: CSVEQIWGYTF
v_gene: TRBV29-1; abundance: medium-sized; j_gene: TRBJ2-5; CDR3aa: CSVSQGTLKETQYF
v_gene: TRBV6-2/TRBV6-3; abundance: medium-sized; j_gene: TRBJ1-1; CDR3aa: CASSYRFVENTEAFF
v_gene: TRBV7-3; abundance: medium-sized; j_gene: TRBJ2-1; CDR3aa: CASSLGLAGGMDEQFF
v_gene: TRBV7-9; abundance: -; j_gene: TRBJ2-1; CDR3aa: CASSLVEGGSNEQFF
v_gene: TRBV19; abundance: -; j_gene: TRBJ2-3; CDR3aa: CASSGRAPSDTQYF
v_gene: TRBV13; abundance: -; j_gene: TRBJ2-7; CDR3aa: CASSTTPDSSYEQYF
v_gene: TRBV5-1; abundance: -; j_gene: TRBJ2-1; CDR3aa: CARRSPAGGSYNEQFF
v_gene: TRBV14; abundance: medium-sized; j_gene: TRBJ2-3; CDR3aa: CASSQGGTSTDTQYF
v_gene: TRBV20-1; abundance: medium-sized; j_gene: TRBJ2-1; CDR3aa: CSARERFTPINEQFF
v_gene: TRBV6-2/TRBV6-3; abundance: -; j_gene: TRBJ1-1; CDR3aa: CASSYVRGGPEAFF
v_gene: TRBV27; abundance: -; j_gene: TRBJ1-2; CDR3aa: CASSLGAGNYGYTF
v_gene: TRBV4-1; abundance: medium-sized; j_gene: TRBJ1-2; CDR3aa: CASSQGRGADYGYTF
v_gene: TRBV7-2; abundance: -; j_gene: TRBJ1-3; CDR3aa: CASSSQQGNTIYF
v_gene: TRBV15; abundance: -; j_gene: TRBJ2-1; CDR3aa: CATSRVPPGTSGIYNEQFF
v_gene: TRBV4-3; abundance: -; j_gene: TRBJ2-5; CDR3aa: CASSQVGSLSHQETQYF
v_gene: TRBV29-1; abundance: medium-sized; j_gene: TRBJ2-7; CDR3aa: CSVEEGATSYEQYF
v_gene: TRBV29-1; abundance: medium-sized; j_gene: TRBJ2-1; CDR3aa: CSVERGSYNEQFF
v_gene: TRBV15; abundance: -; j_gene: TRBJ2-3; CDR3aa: CATSRVRESTDTQYF
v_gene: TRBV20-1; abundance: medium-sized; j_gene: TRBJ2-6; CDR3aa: CSARDLTVKNSGANVLTF
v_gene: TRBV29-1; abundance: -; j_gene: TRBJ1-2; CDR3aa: CSVDGDRGLNYGYTF
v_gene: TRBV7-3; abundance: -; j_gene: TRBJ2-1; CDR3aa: CASSPSAGRGEQFF
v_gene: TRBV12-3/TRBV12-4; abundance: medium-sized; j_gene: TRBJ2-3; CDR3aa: CASSLTSGSRGDTQYF
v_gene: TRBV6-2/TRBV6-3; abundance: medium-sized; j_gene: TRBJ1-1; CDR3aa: CASSWGMNTEAFF
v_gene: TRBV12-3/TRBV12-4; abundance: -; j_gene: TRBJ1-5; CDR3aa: CASSLKVYSNQPQHF
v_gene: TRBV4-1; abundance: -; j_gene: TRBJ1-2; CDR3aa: CASSQDPDRGGYGYTF
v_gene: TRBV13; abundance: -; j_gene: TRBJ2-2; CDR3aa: CASSLMAGELFF
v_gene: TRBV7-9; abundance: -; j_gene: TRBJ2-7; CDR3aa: CASSLTGGNEQYF
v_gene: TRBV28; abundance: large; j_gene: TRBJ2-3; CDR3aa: CASSSPPDVGTSDTQYF
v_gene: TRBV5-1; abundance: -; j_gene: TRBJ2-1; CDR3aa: CASSLRNNEQFF
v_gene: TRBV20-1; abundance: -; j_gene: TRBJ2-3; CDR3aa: CSAESLGTSADTQYF
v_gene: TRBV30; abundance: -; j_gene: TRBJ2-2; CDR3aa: CAWSALSRYPVSGELFF
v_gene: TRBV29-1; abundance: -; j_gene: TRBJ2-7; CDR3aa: CSVRDGDYEQYF
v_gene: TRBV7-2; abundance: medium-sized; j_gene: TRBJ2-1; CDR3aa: CASRPPGTSGKQFF
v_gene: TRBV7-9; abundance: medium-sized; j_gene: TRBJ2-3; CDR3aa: CASSPGTGGSDTQYF
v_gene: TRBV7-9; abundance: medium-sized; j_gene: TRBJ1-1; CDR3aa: CASSSGQPMNTEAFF
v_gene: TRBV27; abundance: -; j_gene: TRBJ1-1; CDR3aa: CASSLSRVATEAFF
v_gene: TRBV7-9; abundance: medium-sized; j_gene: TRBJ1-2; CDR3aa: CASGTGGGYTF
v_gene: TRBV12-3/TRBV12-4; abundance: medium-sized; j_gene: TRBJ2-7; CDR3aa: CASSPTSSGSYEQYF
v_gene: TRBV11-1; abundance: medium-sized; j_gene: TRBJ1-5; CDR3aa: CASSLIGPGLQPQHF
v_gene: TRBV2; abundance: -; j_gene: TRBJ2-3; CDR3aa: CASRLSGYTDTQYF